The 4 T cell receptor beta chains below all came from one sample that was sequenced in a study of T-cell reconstitution after alpha-beta-depleted transplantation in children. The library targeted TCRbeta and was prepared with unique molecular identifiers. Each CDR3 protein is one row after TCRdb ran MiXCR on the PCR reads. This table has about 590,000 distinct CDR3 sequences, 10% to 15% appearing once. The starting material was PBMCs, mostly from graft donor cells, obtained 360 days after TCRalphabeta/CD19-depleted stem cell transplant. The receptors stem from a male patient younger than 18 who had a stem cell transplant for acute myeloid leukemia, so the T cells may come from the graft donor.

This clonotype was observed once. The CDR3 region is CACGTSPSTDTQYF. CDR3 in DNA: TGTGCCTGCGGGACTAGCCCTAGCACAGATACGCAGTATTTT. The chain joins TRBV30 to TRBJ2-3; 9 bases are a match to TRBD2. The germline CDR1 and CDR2 sequences are GTSNPN and SVGIG (reference sequence). V was pared by 6 bases and J by 0 bases, with 4 bases of the junction left unmatched. This CDR3 has 14 residues.

V usage is TRBV12-3 or TRBV12-4 and J usage is TRBJ2-3; possible D gene TRBD2, 6 bases. V lost 3 bases, J lost 7 bases, and 17 bases lay in between. The CDR3 extends over 15 amino acids. The CDR3, as DNA: TGTGCCAGCAGTTTTCCGGGACTTACAGAGTATACGCAGTATTTT. The encoded protein is CASSFPGLTEYTQYF.

This clonotype was detected a few times. This chain joins TRBV7-6 and TRBJ2-3; D is ambiguous. Trimming took 1 base from V and 2 from J, leaving 16 bases between them. The CDR3 has 17 amino acids. The germline gives CDR1 SGHVS, CDR2 FNYEAQ. This CDR3 reads CASSLGYPGLLTDTQYF. The CDR3 DNA sequence: TGTGCCAGCAGCTTAGGTTACCCAGGCCTCCTCACAGATACGCAGTATTTT. The full variable domain, its missing parts supplied by reference TRBV7-6 and TRBJ2-3, is GAGVSQSPRYKVTKRGQDVALRCDPISGHVSLYWYRQALGQGPEFLTYFNYEAQQDKSGLPNDRFSAERPEGSISTLTIQRTEQRDSAMYRCASSLGYPGLLTDTQYFGPGTRLTVL.

This clonotype was observed a few times. The chain recombines TRBV11-2 with TRBJ2-1; D is possibly TRBD2 (6 bases). Germline lookup yields CDR1 SGHAT and CDR2 FQNNGV. V was pared by 1 base and J by 6 bases, with 13 bases between. This CDR3 is built from 15 residues. The CDR3, as DNA: TGTGCCAGCAGCTTAGTCGGCGGGATGAGCAATGAGCAGTTCTTC. Its translation is CASSLVGGMSNEQFF.